This passage covers 18 T cell receptor beta chains from one sample sequenced in a study of T cell responses to AZD1222 COVID-19 vaccine. Here immunoSEQ multiplex PCR was the method, and the copy in TCRdb shows in-frame clones only, minus some. The data hold around 70,000 clones, with 88% observed a single time. Sequencing used peripheral blood, obtained 28 days after the second dose of the MenACWY control vaccine. These receptors came from an adult who received the MenACWY meningococcal vaccine as a control.

The V gene is TRBV19, the J gene TRBJ2-7; 7 bases align to TRBD1. CDR3 size: 17 residues. Germline V gene lookup returns CDR1 LNHDA and CDR2 SQIVND (reference sequence). V gave up 1 base and J gave up 2 bases; unmatched junction bases: 11. The CDR3 DNA reads as TGTGCCAGTAGTATAGCCTCCAGGGGGTTCGAAACCTACGAGCAGTACTTC. This translates into CASSIASRGFETYEQYF.

V is TRBV20-1 and J is TRBJ1-2; D is possibly TRBD1 (6 bases). V was pared by 3 bases and J by 5 bases, with 7 bases between. CDR3 length: 11 residues. Germline V gene data show CDR1 as DFQATT and CDR2 as SNEGSKA (reference sequence). The CDR3 region has the DNA TGCAGTGCTAGGGGGGCATATGGCTACACCTTC. It codes for CSARGAYGYTF.

The chain employs TRBV27 and TRBJ2-7; 7 nucleotides match TRBD2. Losses at the gene ends were 3 bases for V and 2 bases for J; bases not matched to a gene: 4. CDR1 is MNHEY and CDR2 is SMNVEV in the germline V gene (reference sequence). This CDR3 has 14 residues. The CDR3 DNA reads as TGTGCCAGCAGTTTTAGCGGGTCAACCTACGAGCAGTACTTC. Amino acids: CASSFSGSTYEQYF.

This clone appeared once. This specimen includes other DNA sequences encoding the same CDR3. The chain recombines TRBV30 with TRBJ1-3, with TRBD1 matching 7 bases. The CDR3 is made up of 14 amino acids. Germline CDR1 and CDR2: GTSNPN and SVGIG (reference sequence). The V gene end was trimmed by 0 bases and the J gene end by 2 bases; junction bases not matched to a gene: 1. This chain's CDR3 is CAWSVGGAGNTIYF. CDR3 nucleotides: TGTGCCTGGAGTGTAGGGGGCGCTGGAAACACCATATATTTT.

In the case of this clone: Germline and junction disagree at one end, which may indicate a read error. The gene calls are TRBV28 and TRBJ2-7, with TRBD1 matching 8 bases. This CDR3 has 11 residues. Germline V gene data show CDR1 as MDHEN and CDR2 as SYDVKM. The CDR3 nucleotides read TGTGCCACCGGACAGGGTTGGTCGTTGGGGTTC. This translates into CATGQGWSLGF.

The chain employs TRBV7-2 and TRBJ2-7; 8 bases are a match to TRBD1. Trimming took 6 bases from V and 3 from J; bases not matched to a gene: 13. The CDR3 has 16 residues. Germline V gene lookup returns CDR1 SGHTA and CDR2 FQGNSA. The CDR3 is CASRYKTGEPSYEQYF. CDR3 nucleotides: TGTGCCAGCAGATATAAGACAGGGGAACCAAGCTACGAGCAGTACTTC.

The gene calls are TRBV7-6 and TRBJ2-1; D might be TRBD2 (5 bases). Trimming cost V 1 base and J 9 bases, with 7 bases left between them. Germline loops: CDR1 SGHVS, CDR2 FNYEAQ. The CDR3 contains 12 residues. The CDR3 nucleotides are TGTGCCAGCAGCTTAGGAGGGTCTGAGCAGTTCTTC. Translated, it gives CASSLGGSEQFF.

This rearrangement joins TRBV24-1 to TRBJ1-5, with D uncertain. V was pared by 5 bases and J by 4 bases, with 8 bases between. CDR1 and CDR2 (germline): KGHDR, SFDVKD. This CDR3 has 13 residues. The CDR3: CATSAFQNQPQHF. The CDR3 DNA sequence: TGTGCCACCAGTGCGTTTCAGAATCAGCCCCAGCATTTT.

This chain joins TRBV2 and TRBJ1-6, with TRBD1 identical over 9 bases. The length of the CDR3 is 16 residues. Unmatched junction bases numbered 11, after V lost 6 bases and J lost 8 bases. Germline V lookup: CDR1 SNHLY, CDR2 FYNNEI. CDR3 DNA sequence: TGTGCCAGCAGGACGGGGACAGGGAGAGGTGATTCACCCCTCCACTTT. Encoded protein: CASRTGTGRGDSPLHF.

The chain has TRBV7-3 and TRBJ2-1; D could derive from TRBD1 or TRBD2 (6 bases each). The germline V gene has CDR1 SGHTA and CDR2 FQGTGA. V was shortened by 2 bases and J by 8 bases, with 13 bases between the two germline ends. The CDR3 length is 14 residues. For the CDR3, the DNA is TGTGCCAGCAGCTTATCCGGGGGCAGGGATGAGCAGTTCTTC. Encoded protein: CASSLSGGRDEQFF.

The chain recombines TRBV9 with TRBJ2-2, with a tentative D call TRBD2 (5 bases). The germline gives CDR1 SGDLS, CDR2 YYNGEE. The CDR3 consists of 17 residues. The germline V and J ends were trimmed by 6 bases and 4 bases, with 22 bases remaining between them. DNA of the CDR3: TGTGCCAGCAATCATACAGCGAGCGGCTGCAGCACCGGGGAGCTGTTTTTT. Protein sequence: CASNHTASGCSTGELFF.

The rearrangement joins TRBV5-1 to TRBJ2-5; tentative D call: TRBD1 (5 bases). The ends were cut back, 0 bases at V and 2 bases at J, with 8 bases in the middle. Germline CDR1 reads SGHRS; CDR2 reads YFSETQ. The CDR3 runs to 14 residues. CDR3 bases: TGCGCCAGCAGCTTGGGTCAGGGTCAAGAGACCCAGTACTTC. This sequence encodes CASSLGQGQETQYF.

V usage is TRBV7-2 and J usage is TRBJ2-7, with 9 bases lining up with TRBD2. The ends lost 3 bases at V and 0 bases at J; junction bases unmatched: 3. This CDR3 is built from 15 residues. Germline V gene sequence: CDR1 SGHTA, CDR2 FQGNSA. The CDR3 reads CASSFIAGDSYEQYF. For the CDR3, the DNA is TGTGCCAGCAGCTTCATAGCGGGAGACTCCTACGAGCAGTACTTC.

The chain joins TRBV5-4 to TRBJ1-1; no reliable D call. The CDR3 consists of 14 residues. With 4 bases removed from V and 2 bases from J, the gap between germline ends came to 12 bases. CDR1 is SGHNT and CDR2 is YYREEE in the germline V gene (reference sequence). The CDR3 protein is CASSRSTANTEAFF. The CDR3 bases are TGTGCCAGCAGCCGATCTACAGCTAACACTGAAGCTTTCTTT.

The chain is built from TRBV7-2 and TRBJ1-1, with D unresolved. Trimming removed 6 bases at V and 3 bases at J, with 14 bases between. CDR1 and CDR2 from the germline V gene are SGHTA and FQGNSA. CDR3 size: 14 residues. The CDR3, as DNA: TGTGCCAGCAGTTCCATATATTGGGACACTGAAGCTTTCTTT. Protein sequence: CASSSIYWDTEAFF.

This chain links TRBV30 with TRBJ1-2; weak D call: TRBD1 (6 bases). Between the trimmed V and J ends, which lost 1 base and 8 bases, there was a span of 11 bases. CDR3 length: 12 amino acids. Germline lookup yields CDR1 GTSNPN and CDR2 SVGIG (reference sequence). The CDR3 loop is CAWSAGAGGYTF. The CDR3 DNA follows: TGTGCCTGGAGTGCGGGGGCGGGAGGCTACACCTTC.

J is TRBJ1-2 and V is TRBV3-1 (or the pseudogene TRBV3-2), with D unclear. Germline V gives CDR1 LGHDT, CDR2 YNNKEL (reference sequence). The CDR3 length is 14 residues. Trimming left V 3 bases short and J 5 bases short, with 13 bases between. DNA of the CDR3: TGTGCCAGCAGCCACGCCGCAGACGGGTATGGCTACACCTTC. Its protein is CASSHAADGYGYTF.

This clone has only one observation. The J gene is TRBJ2-6, the V gene TRBV4-1, with D tentatively TRBD1 or TRBD2 (6 bases each). Trimming removed 3 bases from V and 3 bases from J, with 15 bases in between. Germline CDR1 reads MGHRA; CDR2 reads YSYEKL. This CDR3 is 17 amino acids long. The chain's CDR3 is CASSHILGGGGANVLTF. DNA of the CDR3: TGCGCCAGCAGCCACATTTTGGGGGGCGGTGGGGCCAACGTCCTGACTTTC.